This T cell receptor beta chain comes out of a study of T cell repertoires in cytomegalovirus infection. Study at large: Recently identified HLA-C-restricted CMV epitopes were among the peptides used. A matching HLA type, together with CMV infection, was signaled by public TCR beta signatures. General study findings and limits: Dominant in the ex vivo response were TCR beta clonotypes restricted by HLA-C and specific for CMV.

This clonotype has only a few counts. Its antigen is unknown. MiXCR, applied by TCRdb to the reads, yields one record per CDR3 protein. The table includes some 500,000 distinct CDR3 sequences, 35% to 50% detected once. Germline CDR1 reads MNHNS; CDR2 reads SASEGT. This CDR3 is built from 14 residues. The V gene end was trimmed by 7 bases and the J gene end by 8 bases; junction bases not matched to a gene: 7. The source material was cultured PBMCs, sampled from culture after CMV antigen stimulation. The sequence derives from a human donor in good health (CMV status not recorded). Some clones in this sample may be carry-over from other donors' samples. The V and J genes are TRBV6-1 and TRBJ2-1; 11 positions agree with TRBD2. This CDR3 is CASTLAGGPDEQFF. CDR3 nucleotide sequence: TGTGCCAGCACTCTAGCGGGGGGACCAGATGAGCAGTTCTTC.